A single sample gave rise to the 25 T cell receptor beta chains below, sequenced in a study of T cell repertoires in cytomegalovirus infection. TCRdb reprocessed the reads with MiXCR, giving one entry per CDR3 protein. Seen here are 300,000 to 400,000 distinct CDR3 sequences, 25% to 35% observed once, and the top ten hold around 20%. What these receptors recognize is not known. Sequencing used cultured PBMCs, obtained from culture after CMV antigen stimulation. These receptors were obtained from a human donor in good health (CMV status not recorded). Some clones in this sample may be carry-over from other donors' samples.

This clonotype was detected many times. This rearrangement joins TRBV7-2 to TRBJ2-7; no clear D gene. V dropped 1 base and J dropped 3 bases, with 13 bases sitting between them. The CDR3 sequence is 15 residues long. Germline V gives CDR1 SGHTA, CDR2 FQGNSA. CDR3 in DNA: TGTGCCAGCAGCTTAGAGGGCCGGAGACACTACGAGCAGTACTTC. This codes for CASSLEGRRHYEQYF.

The V gene is TRBV7-8, the J gene TRBJ2-2; D ambiguous. V was cut by 7 bases and J by 6 bases, with 15 bases left in between. This CDR3 spans 14 amino acids. Germline V gives CDR1 SGHVS, CDR2 FQNEAQ. The CDR3 DNA reads as TGTGCCAGCATCGAGGCCCGTCTGGCCGGGGAGCTGTTTTTT. Translation: CASIEARLAGELFF.

This chain joins TRBV20-1 and TRBJ2-5; no firm D call. The CDR3 is made up of 13 amino acids. Germline values: CDR1 DFQATT, CDR2 SNEGSKA (reference sequence). With 2 bases removed from V and 5 bases from J, the gap between germline ends came to 12 bases. CDR3 DNA: TGCAGTGCTAGACGGACCTCCGGCGAGACCCAGTACTTC. Its translation is CSARRTSGETQYF.

This clonotype was recorded many times. V usage is TRBV19 and J usage is TRBJ2-3; TRBD2 aligns across 12 bases. The V segment lost 6 bases and the J segment 1 base; nucleotides outside the gene matches: 8. There are 17 residues in the CDR3. The germline V gene encodes CDR1 LNHDA and CDR2 SQIVND (reference sequence). Written as DNA, the CDR3 is TGTGCCAGTAGAAAAAGGACTAGCGGGGTACGCACAGATACGCAGTATTTT. Translating it yields CASRKRTSGVRTDTQYF.

The chain is built from TRBV19 and TRBJ1-5, with D possibly being TRBD1 (5 bases). Trimming stripped 6 bases from V and 4 bases from J, with 10 bases between. Germline V gene sequence: CDR1 LNHDA, CDR2 SQIVND (reference sequence). The CDR3 spans 13 residues. The CDR3 DNA follows: TGTGCCAGTAGGGGGGGATGGAATCAGCCCCAGCATTTT. Amino acids: CASRGGWNQPQHF.

This clonotype turned up a few times. The CDR3 sequence is CASSLIRATGELFF. DNA of the CDR3: TGTGCCAGCAGCTTAATCAGGGCCACCGGGGAGCTGTTTTTT. This sequence joins TRBV7-8 and TRBJ2-2, with D possibly matching TRBD1 (5 bases). The CDR3 loop spans 14 amino acids. The germline V and J ends were trimmed by 2 bases and 4 bases, with 8 bases remaining between them. The germline V gene has CDR1 SGHVS and CDR2 FQNEAQ.

This clonotype occurred a few times. CDR3 nucleotides: TGTGCCAGCAGTTCCTCCGGGAGGACGGGTGGCTACACCTTC. It encodes CASSSSGRTGGYTF. The V gene is TRBV12-3 or TRBV12-4, the J gene TRBJ1-2; D remains unclear. The CDR3 covers 14 residues. V dropped 4 bases and J dropped 7 bases, with 16 bases sitting between them.

V gene TRBV7-9 combines with J gene TRBJ1-4; no reliable D call. The CDR3 is 18 amino acids. Germline CDR1 reads SEHNR; CDR2 reads FQNEAQ (reference sequence). V lost 3 bases and J 7 bases, leaving 24 bases between the germline ends. CDR3 amino acids: CASSFPAQPYSFGEKLFF. DNA of the CDR3: TGTGCCAGCAGCTTCCCGGCACAGCCTTATTCATTCGGTGAAAAACTGTTTTTT.

This clonotype has more than one count but fewer than ten. This sequence joins TRBV7-6 and TRBJ2-7; no reliable D call. This CDR3 has 14 amino acids. Between the trimmed V and J ends, which lost 5 bases and 0 bases, there was a span of 11 bases. CDR1 and CDR2 (germline): SGHVS, FNYEAQ. The CDR3 is CASSPPQSSYEQYF. The DNA of the CDR3 is TGTGCCAGCAGCCCCCCCCAAAGCTCCTACGAGCAGTACTTC.

The gene calls are TRBV28 and TRBJ1-2; D is unclear. This CDR3 has 12 amino acids. Trimming took 3 bases from V and 6 from J, leaving 8 bases between them. Germline CDR1 reads MDHEN; CDR2 reads SYDVKM. The DNA of the CDR3 is TGTGCCAGCAGTTTCGGCTTAGATGGCTACACCTTC. It codes for CASSFGLDGYTF.

This clonotype has just a few counts. The chain links TRBV6-1 to TRBJ1-1; no reliable D call. The length of the CDR3 is 13 residues. The V gene's germline CDR1 is MNHNS and CDR2 SASEGT. Trimming took off 4 bases at V and 4 bases at J, with 10 bases between the two ends. CDR3 DNA: TGTGCCAGCAGTGTCACCCCAGGCACTGAAGCTTTCTTT. It encodes CASSVTPGTEAFF.

This chain uses TRBV2 with TRBJ1-5, with 7 bases identical to TRBD1. Germline CDR1 and CDR2: SNHLY and FYNNEI. The CDR3 spans 14 residues. V lost 4 bases, J lost 7 bases, and 7 bases stayed unmatched. The CDR3 region is CASSAGGAEQPQHF. DNA of the CDR3: TGTGCCAGCAGTGCAGGGGGGGCGGAGCAGCCCCAGCATTTT.

The rearrangement links TRBV6-1 to TRBJ1-1; D gene uncertain. Germline V gives CDR1 MNHNS, CDR2 SASEGT. V was cut by 4 bases and J by 7 bases, with 13 bases left in between. The CDR3 is made up of 13 amino acids. Written as DNA, the CDR3 is TGTGCCAGCAGTGCAGAGATTTATTATGAAGCTTTCTTT. Translation gives CASSAEIYYEAFF.

The gene calls are TRBV6-6 and TRBJ1-5; D is undetermined. Trimming took off 0 bases at V and 8 bases at J, with 11 bases between the two ends. This CDR3 is built from 14 residues. Per germline, CDR1 MNHNY and CDR2 SVGAGI (reference sequence). This CDR3 reads CASSYSEGIKPQHF. In nucleotides, the CDR3 is TGTGCCAGCAGTTACTCTGAGGGTATCAAGCCCCAGCATTTT.

This clonotype showed up just a few times. The chain links TRBV19 to TRBJ2-2; maybe TRBD2 (6 bases). Trimming took off 5 bases at V and 4 bases at J, with 17 bases between the two ends. CDR1 LNHDA and CDR2 SQIVND come from the germline V gene (reference sequence). The CDR3 length is 16 residues. The CDR3 loop is CASSLGPARGTGELFF. In nucleotides, the CDR3 is TGTGCCAGTAGTCTAGGGCCGGCGCGGGGCACCGGGGAGCTGTTTTTT. The entire variable domain, with the rest obtained from reference TRBV19 and TRBJ2-2, is as follows: DGGITQSPKYLFRKEGQNVTLSCEQNLNHDAMYWYRQDPGQGLRLIYYSQIVNDFQKGDIAEGYSVSREKKESFPLTVTSAQKNPTAFYLCASSLGPARGTGELFFGEGSRLTVL.

The chain is built from TRBV11-2 and TRBJ2-7, with D perhaps TRBD2 (6 bases). Germline assignment: CDR1 SGHAT and CDR2 FQNNGV. The V gene lost 0 bases and the J gene lost 0 bases, with 9 bases spanning the gap. The CDR3 totals 15 residues. CDR3 loop: CASSLEREVSYEQYF. CDR3 nucleotides: TGTGCCAGCAGCTTAGAAAGGGAGGTCTCCTACGAGCAGTACTTC.

J is TRBJ2-5 and V is TRBV2; D gene ambiguous. V was shortened by 4 bases and J by 4 bases, with 7 bases between the two germline ends. Germline V gene lookup returns CDR1 SNHLY and CDR2 FYNNEI. The CDR3 is 12 residues long. The CDR3 protein is CASSGSVETQYF. CDR3 sequence (DNA): TGTGCCAGCAGTGGTTCTGTAGAGACCCAGTACTTC. The whole variable domain, filled in from reference TRBV2 and TRBJ2-5, reads EPEVTQTPSHQVTQMGQEVILRCVPISNHLYFYWYRQILGQKVEFLVSFYNNEISEKSEIFDDQFSVERPDGSNFTLKIRSTKLEDSAMYFCASSGSVETQYFGPGTRLLVL.

The chain uses TRBV6-5 and TRBJ2-7; 9 bases agree with TRBD2. V shed 6 bases and J 2 bases; nucleotides not matched to a gene: 8. This CDR3 is 15 amino acids long. The V gene's germline CDR1 is MNHEY and CDR2 SVGAGI. Written as DNA, the CDR3 is TGTGCCAGCAGAACATCTAGCGGGATTCCCTACGAGCAGTACTTC. Translation: CASRTSSGIPYEQYF.

The J gene is TRBJ2-1, the V gene TRBV28, with no clear D. Germline V lookup: CDR1 MDHEN, CDR2 SYDVKM. The CDR3 runs to 19 residues. Between the trimmed V and J ends, which lost 3 bases and 7 bases, there was a span of 28 bases. This CDR3 is CASSFVLSLGRPARNEQFF. DNA for the CDR3: TGTGCCAGCAGTTTTGTTTTGTCGCTAGGACGGCCCGCGAGGAATGAGCAGTTCTTC.

V gene TRBV29-1 combines with J gene TRBJ1-3; 7 positions agree with TRBD1. The V gene's germline CDR1 is SQVTM and CDR2 ANQGSEA. This CDR3 region has 17 residues. CDR3 in amino acids: CRVYVTGQNIPGNTIYF. DNA for the CDR3: TGCAGGGTATATGTTACGGGACAGAACATTCCTGGAAACACCATATATTTT.

Only one count was recorded for this clonotype. The genes are TRBV9 and TRBJ2-5; TRBD1 might be the D (6 bases). Germline V gene sequence: CDR1 SGDLS, CDR2 YYNGEE. There are 14 residues in the CDR3. The V end was cut by 6 bases, the J end by 4 bases, with 16 bases between. CDR3 in amino acids: CASTGTPDGETQYF. The CDR3 DNA is TGTGCCAGCACCGGGACACCGGACGGAGAGACCCAGTACTTC.

The chain combines TRBV4-1 with TRBJ1-1, with D tentatively TRBD1 (6 bases). Trimming took 4 bases from V and 8 from J, leaving 20 bases between them. This CDR3 contains 15 residues. CDR1 MGHRA and CDR2 YSYEKL come from the germline V gene. The CDR3 DNA follows: TGCGCCAGCAGCCCGCGACAGGAGGGGGTGTACGAAGCTTTCTTT. Residues: CASSPRQEGVYEAFF.

The chain recombines TRBV7-2 with TRBJ2-7, with TRBD2 identical over 12 bases. Germline CDR1 is SGHTA and CDR2 is FQGNSA. The V gene end was trimmed by 6 bases and the J gene end by 1 base; junction bases not matched to a gene: 4. CDR3 length: 15 amino acids. The CDR3 here is CASRPSGRGSYEQYF. CDR3 DNA sequence: TGTGCCAGCAGACCTAGCGGGAGGGGGTCCTACGAGCAGTACTTC.

Here the CDR3 reads CASSRTVYSYTF. The DNA of the CDR3 is TGTGCCAGCAGCCGGACAGTTTATAGCTACACCTTC. This chain joins TRBV7-4 and TRBJ1-2, with a weak D call TRBD1 (6 bases). This CDR3 spans 12 amino acids. Trimming removed 5 bases from V and 9 bases from J, with 13 bases in between. Germline assignment: CDR1 SGHVT and CDR2 SQSDAQ.

CDR3 sequence (DNA): TGTGCCACCAGCAGATCTCGACAGTCTGGAAACACCATATATTTT. Translated, it gives CATSRSRQSGNTIYF. The chain employs TRBV15 and TRBJ1-3; D might be TRBD1 (5 bases). The CDR3 loop spans 15 amino acids. The V gene lost 2 bases and the J gene lost 1 base, with 9 bases spanning the gap. CDR1 is LNHNV and CDR2 is YYDKDF in the germline V gene (reference sequence).